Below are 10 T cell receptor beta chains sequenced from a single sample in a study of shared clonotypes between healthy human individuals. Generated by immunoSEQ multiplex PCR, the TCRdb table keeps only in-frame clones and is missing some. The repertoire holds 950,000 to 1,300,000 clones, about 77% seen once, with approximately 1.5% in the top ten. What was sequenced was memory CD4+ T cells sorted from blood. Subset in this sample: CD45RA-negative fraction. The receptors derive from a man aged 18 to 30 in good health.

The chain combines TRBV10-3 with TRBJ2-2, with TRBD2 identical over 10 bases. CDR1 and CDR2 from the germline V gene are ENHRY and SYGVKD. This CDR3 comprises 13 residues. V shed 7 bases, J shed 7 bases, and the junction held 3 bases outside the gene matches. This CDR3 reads CAINPSGGGELFF. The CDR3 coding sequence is TGTGCCATCAATCCTAGCGGGGGCGGGGAGCTGTTTTTT.

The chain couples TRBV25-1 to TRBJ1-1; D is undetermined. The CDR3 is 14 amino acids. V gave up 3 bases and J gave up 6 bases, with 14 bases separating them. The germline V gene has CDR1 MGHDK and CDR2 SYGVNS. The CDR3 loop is CASSDFTGSPEAFF. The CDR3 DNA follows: TGTGCCAGCAGTGATTTCACGGGCTCCCCTGAAGCTTTCTTT.

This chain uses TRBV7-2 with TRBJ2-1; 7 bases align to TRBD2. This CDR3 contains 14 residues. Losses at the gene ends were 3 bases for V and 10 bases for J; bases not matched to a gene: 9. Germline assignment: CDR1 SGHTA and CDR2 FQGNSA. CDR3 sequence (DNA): TGTGCCAGCAGCTTGCTAGTGGGAGGGTGGGAGCAGTTCTTC. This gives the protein CASSLLVGGWEQFF.

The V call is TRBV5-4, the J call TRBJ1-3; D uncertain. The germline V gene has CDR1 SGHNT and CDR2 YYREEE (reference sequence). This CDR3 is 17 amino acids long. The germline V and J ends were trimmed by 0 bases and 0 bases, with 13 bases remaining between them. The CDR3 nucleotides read TGTGCCAGCAGCTTGGAGCCACGTCTTACCTCTGGAAACACCATATATTTT. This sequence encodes CASSLEPRLTSGNTIYF.

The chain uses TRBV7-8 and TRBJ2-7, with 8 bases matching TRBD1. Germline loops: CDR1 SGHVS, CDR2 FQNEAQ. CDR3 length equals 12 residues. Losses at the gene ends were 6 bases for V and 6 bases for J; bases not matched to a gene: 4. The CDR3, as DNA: TGTGCCAGCAGGCTCGACAGGGGCGAGCAGTACTTC. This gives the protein CASRLDRGEQYF.

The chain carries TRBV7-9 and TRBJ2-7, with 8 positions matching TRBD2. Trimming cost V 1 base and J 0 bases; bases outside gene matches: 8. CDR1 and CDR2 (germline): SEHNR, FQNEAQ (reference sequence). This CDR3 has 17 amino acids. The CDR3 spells CASSLGVREASSYEQYF. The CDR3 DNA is TGTGCCAGCAGCTTAGGGGTGCGGGAGGCCTCCTCCTACGAGCAGTACTTC.

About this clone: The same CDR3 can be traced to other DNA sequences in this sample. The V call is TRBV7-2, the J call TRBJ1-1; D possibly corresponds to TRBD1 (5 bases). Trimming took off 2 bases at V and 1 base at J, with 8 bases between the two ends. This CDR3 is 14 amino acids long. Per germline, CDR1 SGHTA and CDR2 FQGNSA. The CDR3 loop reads CASSLQGGNTEAFF. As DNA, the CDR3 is TGTGCCAGCAGCTTACAGGGTGGGAACACTGAAGCTTTCTTT.

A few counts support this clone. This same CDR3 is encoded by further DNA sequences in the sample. The CDR3 here is CASSLGGVGEKLFF. In DNA, the CDR3 is TGCGCCAGCAGCTTGGGGGGTGTAGGTGAAAAACTGTTTTTT. V gene TRBV5-1 combines with J gene TRBJ1-4; D remains ambiguous. Germline CDR1 is SGHRS and CDR2 is YFSETQ. CDR3 length equals 14 residues. The V and J ends lost 0 bases and 7 bases respectively, with 10 bases between them.

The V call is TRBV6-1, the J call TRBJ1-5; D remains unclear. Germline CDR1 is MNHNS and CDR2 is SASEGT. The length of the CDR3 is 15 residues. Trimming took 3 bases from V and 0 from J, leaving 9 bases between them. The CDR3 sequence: CASSDQAYSNQPQHF. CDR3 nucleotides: TGTGCCAGCAGTGACCAGGCCTATAGCAATCAGCCCCAGCATTTT.

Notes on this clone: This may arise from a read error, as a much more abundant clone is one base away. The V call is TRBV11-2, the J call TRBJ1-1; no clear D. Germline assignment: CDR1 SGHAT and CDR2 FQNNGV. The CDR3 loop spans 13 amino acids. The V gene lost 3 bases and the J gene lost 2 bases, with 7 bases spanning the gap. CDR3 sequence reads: CASSLGINTEAFF. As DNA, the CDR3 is TGTGCCAGCAGCTTGGGGATTAACACTGAAGCTTTCTTT.